This TCR beta chain emerged from a study of blood T cell repertoires in COVID-19. Background on the study: Samples taken during acute and convalescent COVID-19 were collected in the United States, Italy and Spain. Nucleic acid was either cDNA or gDNA, and it came from T cells, B-cell-depleted T cells, or PBMCs.

V was clipped by 2 bases and J by 6 bases; unmatched bases: 4. This CDR3 contains 14 residues. Germline assignment: CDR1 SGHDT and CDR2 YYEEEE. Per the study methods: Estimated nucleated cell counts came from reference gene primer amplification. Clones were read by immunoSEQ multiplex PCR, and TCRdb kept only the in-frame ones, dropping some. V and J calls and clone size are those listed in that table; D and trimming were worked out from the DNA. The sample records some 31,000 clones, over 75% being singletons. This sequence originates from a woman aged 55 to 70 with active COVID-19. The gene calls are TRBV5-6 and TRBJ2-7; 11 positions match TRBD1. Sequencing was done on a sample of peripheral blood. CDR3 nucleotides: TGTGCCAGCAGCTTCGGACAGGGGGCCGGCGAGCAGTACTTC. Translated: CASSFGQGAGEQYF. Variable domain in full (rest from reference TRBV5-6 and TRBJ2-7): DAGVTQSPTHLIKTRGQQVTLRCSPKSGHDTVSWYQQALGQGPQFIFQYYEEEERQRGNFPDRFSGHQFPNYSSELNVNALLLGDSALYLCASSFGQGAGEQYFGPGTRLTVT.